The 3 T cell receptor beta chains reported below all come from one sample, sequenced in a study of human T cells and chemical hapten exposure. TCRdb reprocessed the RACE reads with MiXCR, giving one entry per CDR3 protein. The table shows around 380,000 distinct CDR3 sequences, with approximately 5% occurring only once. Specified time point: patch test 1, 2 weeks after DPC sensitization. As for treatment: therapeutic diphenylcyclopropenone sensitization with weekly scalp DPC. Sequences were derived from whole blood, sampled in connection with sensitization to the hapten diphenylcyclopropenone (DPC). The receptors shown here come from a woman aged 50 to 60 with alopecia areata. Some clones in this sample may be carry-over from other donors' samples.

This clonotype showed up many times. The chain links TRBV5-1 to TRBJ1-1; D is ambiguous. This CDR3 contains 14 residues. Germline CDR1 reads SGHRS; CDR2 reads YFSETQ. V shed 3 bases and J shed 11 bases, with 20 bases lying between them. CDR3 in DNA: TGCGCCAGCAGCTCCGCGGACCGCAGCCAACGGGCTTTCTTT. Translating gives CASSSADRSQRAFF.

This clonotype was seen many times. The chain joins TRBV5-1 to TRBJ1-1; possible D gene TRBD1, 6 bases. CDR3 length equals 16 residues. Germline V gives CDR1 SGHRS, CDR2 YFSETQ. V lost 2 bases and J lost 0, with 14 bases in between. CDR3 loop: CASSLRLGGLNTEAFF. The CDR3, as DNA: TGCGCCAGCAGCTTACGGCTTGGGGGGCTGAACACTGAAGCTTTCTTT.

This clonotype appeared many times. The chain joins TRBV12-3 or TRBV12-4 to TRBJ2-7; 8 positions agree with TRBD2. Unmatched junction bases numbered 5, after V lost 3 bases and J lost 7 bases. This CDR3 is built from 13 residues. This chain's CDR3 is CASSFPAGVEQYF. In DNA, the CDR3 is TGTGCCAGCAGTTTTCCAGCGGGAGTGGAGCAGTACTTC.